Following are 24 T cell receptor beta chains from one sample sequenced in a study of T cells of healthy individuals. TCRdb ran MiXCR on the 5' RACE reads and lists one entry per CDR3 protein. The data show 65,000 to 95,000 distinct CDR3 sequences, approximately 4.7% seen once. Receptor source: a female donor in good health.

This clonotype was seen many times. CDR3 sequence (DNA): TGTGCCACCTGGGGGCCAGGAGACAGGGGGATTGGTGAGCAGTTCTTC. Amino acid sequence: CATWGPGDRGIGEQFF. This rearrangement joins TRBV24-1 to TRBJ2-1; TRBD1 aligns across 9 bases. V was pared by 9 bases and J by 9 bases, with 17 bases of the junction left unmatched. This CDR3 region has 16 residues. Germline V lookup: CDR1 KGHDR, CDR2 SFDVKD.

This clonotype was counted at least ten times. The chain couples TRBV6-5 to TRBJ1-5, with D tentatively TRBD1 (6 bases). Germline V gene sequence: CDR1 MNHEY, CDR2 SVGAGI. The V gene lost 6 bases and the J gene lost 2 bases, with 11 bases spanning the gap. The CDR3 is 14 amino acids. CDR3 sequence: CASRVDRGNQPQHF. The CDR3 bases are TGTGCCAGCAGGGTGGACAGAGGCAATCAGCCCCAGCATTTT.

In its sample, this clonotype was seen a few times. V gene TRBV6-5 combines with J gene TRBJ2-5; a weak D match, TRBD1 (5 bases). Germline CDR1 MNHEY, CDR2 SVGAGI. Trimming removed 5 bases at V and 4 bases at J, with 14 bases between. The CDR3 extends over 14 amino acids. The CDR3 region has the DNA TGTGCCAGCAGTGACAGATCTTTCACAGAGACCCAGTACTTC. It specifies CASSDRSFTETQYF.

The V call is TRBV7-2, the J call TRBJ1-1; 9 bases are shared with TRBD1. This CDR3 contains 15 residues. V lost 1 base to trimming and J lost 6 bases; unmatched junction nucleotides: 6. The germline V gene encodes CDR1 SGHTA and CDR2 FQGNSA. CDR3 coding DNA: TGTGCCAGCAGCTTAGAGCGGGGACAGGGATCTGAAGCTTTCTTT. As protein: CASSLERGQGSEAFF.

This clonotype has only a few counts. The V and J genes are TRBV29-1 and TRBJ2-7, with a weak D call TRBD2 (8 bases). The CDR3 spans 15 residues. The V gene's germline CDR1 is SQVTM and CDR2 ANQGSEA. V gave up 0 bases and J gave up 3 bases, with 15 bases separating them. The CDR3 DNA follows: TGCAGCGTTGAAGATAGCGGGACAGCTTACTACGAGCAGTACTTC. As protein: CSVEDSGTAYYEQYF.

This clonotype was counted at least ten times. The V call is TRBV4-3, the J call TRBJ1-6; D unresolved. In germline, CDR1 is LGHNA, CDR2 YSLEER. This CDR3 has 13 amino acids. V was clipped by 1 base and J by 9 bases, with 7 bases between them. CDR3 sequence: CASSQGGLSPLHF. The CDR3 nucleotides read TGCGCCAGCAGCCAAGGGGGTCTTTCACCCCTCCACTTT.

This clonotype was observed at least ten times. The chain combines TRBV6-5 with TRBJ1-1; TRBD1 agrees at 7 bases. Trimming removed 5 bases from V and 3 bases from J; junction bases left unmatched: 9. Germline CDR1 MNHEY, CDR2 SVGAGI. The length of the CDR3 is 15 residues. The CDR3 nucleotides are TGTGCCAGCAGTCCCGCCTGGACAGGCTACACTGAAGCTTTCTTT. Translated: CASSPAWTGYTEAFF.

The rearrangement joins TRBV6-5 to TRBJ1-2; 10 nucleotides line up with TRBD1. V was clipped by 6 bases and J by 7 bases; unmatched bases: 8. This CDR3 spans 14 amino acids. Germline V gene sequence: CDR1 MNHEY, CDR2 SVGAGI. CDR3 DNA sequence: TGTGCCAGCAGCTTGACAGGGGGCCTGGTTGGCTACACCTTC. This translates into CASSLTGGLVGYTF.

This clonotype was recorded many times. CDR3: CASSSTGAPYEQYF. CDR3 coding DNA: TGTGCCAGCAGTTCGACAGGGGCGCCCTACGAGCAGTACTTC. The rearrangement joins TRBV6-5 to TRBJ2-7; 8 nucleotides match TRBD1. Germline-derived CDR1 and CDR2 are MNHEY and SVGAGI. The CDR3 is 14 amino acids. J lost 2 bases, V lost 4 bases, and 4 bases had no gene match.

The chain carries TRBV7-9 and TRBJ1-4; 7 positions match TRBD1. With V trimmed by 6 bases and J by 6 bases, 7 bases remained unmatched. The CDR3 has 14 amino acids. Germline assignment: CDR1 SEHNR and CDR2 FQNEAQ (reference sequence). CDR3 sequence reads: CASRSDRNYEKLFF. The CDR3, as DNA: TGTGCCAGCAGGTCGGACAGGAACTATGAAAAACTGTTTTTT.

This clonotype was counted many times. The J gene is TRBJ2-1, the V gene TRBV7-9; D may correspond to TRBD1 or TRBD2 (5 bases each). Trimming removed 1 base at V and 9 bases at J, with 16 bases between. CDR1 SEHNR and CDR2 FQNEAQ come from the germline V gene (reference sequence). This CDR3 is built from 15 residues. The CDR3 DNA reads TGTGCCAGCAGCTTAGGGCAGGGCATGGGGAGTGAGCAGTTCTTC. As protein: CASSLGQGMGSEQFF.

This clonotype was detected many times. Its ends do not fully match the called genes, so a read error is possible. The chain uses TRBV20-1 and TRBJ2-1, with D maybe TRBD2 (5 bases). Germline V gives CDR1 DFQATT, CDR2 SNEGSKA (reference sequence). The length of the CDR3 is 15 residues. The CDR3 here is CSAGEDSAAYNEQFF. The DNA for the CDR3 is TGCAGTGCTGGAGAGGATAGCGCGGCCTACAATGAGCAGTTCTTC.

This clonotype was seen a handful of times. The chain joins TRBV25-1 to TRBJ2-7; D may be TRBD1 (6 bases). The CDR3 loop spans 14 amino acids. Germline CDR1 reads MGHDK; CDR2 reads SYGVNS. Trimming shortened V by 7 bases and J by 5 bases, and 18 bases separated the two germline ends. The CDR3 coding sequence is TGTGCCAGCACCAGGGGTGGTTGGGAAGACGAGCAGTACTTC. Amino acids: CASTRGGWEDEQYF.

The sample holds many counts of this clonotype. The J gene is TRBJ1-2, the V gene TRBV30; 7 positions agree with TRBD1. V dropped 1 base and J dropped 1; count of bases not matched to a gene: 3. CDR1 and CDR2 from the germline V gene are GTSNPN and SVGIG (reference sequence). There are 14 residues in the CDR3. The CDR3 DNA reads TGTGCCTGGAGTGCGGGACAGAGTAACTATGGCTACACCTTC. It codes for CAWSAGQSNYGYTF. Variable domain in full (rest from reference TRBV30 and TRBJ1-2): SQTIHQWPATLVQPVGSPLSLECTVEGTSNPNLYWYRQAAGRGLQLLFYSVGIGQISSEVPQNLSASRPQDRQFILSSKKLLLSDSGFYLCAWSAGQSNYGYTFGSGTRLTVV.

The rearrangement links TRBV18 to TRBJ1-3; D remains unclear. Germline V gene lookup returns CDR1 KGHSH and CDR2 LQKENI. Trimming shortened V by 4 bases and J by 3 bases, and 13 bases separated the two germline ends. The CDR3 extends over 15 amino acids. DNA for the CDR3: TGTGCCAGCTCACGAACCAAGGGCGTTGGAAACACCATATATTTT. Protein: CASSRTKGVGNTIYF.

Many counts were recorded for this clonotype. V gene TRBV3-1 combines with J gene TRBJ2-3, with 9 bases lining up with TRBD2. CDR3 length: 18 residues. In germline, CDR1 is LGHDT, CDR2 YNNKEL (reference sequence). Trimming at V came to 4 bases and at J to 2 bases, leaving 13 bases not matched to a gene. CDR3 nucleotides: TGTGCCAGCAGCCCCATGCGGGTAGCGGGAGACCCCACAGATACGCAGTATTTT. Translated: CASSPMRVAGDPTDTQYF.

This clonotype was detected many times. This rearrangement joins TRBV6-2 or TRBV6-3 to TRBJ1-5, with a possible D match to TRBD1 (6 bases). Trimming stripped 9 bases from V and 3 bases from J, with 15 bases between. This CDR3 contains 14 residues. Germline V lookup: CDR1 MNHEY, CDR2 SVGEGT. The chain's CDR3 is CASSLDRPNQPQHF. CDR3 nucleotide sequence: TGTGCCAGTTCCTTGGACAGACCCAATCAGCCCCAGCATTTT.

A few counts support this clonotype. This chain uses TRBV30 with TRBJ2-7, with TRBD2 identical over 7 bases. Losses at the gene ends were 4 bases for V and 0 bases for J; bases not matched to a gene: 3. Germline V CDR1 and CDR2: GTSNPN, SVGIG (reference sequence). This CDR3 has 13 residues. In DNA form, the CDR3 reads TGTGCCTGGAATCAGCGGGGCTCCTACGAGCAGTACTTC. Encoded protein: CAWNQRGSYEQYF.

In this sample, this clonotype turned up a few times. The CDR3 protein is CASSQVLREKLFF. The CDR3 nucleotides are TGCGCCAGCAGCCAAGTACTTAGGGAAAAACTGTTTTTT. The rearrangement links TRBV4-1 to TRBJ1-4, with D unresolved. Germline V gives CDR1 MGHRA, CDR2 YSYEKL. V was cut by 1 base and J by 8 bases, with 8 bases left in between. CDR3 length: 13 residues.

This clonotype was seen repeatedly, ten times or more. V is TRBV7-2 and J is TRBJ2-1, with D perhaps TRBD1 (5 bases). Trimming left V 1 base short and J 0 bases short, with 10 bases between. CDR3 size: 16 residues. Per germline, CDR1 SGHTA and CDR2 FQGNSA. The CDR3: CASSLEGHNSYNEQFF. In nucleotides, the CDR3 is TGTGCCAGCAGCTTAGAGGGGCATAACTCCTACAATGAGCAGTTCTTC.

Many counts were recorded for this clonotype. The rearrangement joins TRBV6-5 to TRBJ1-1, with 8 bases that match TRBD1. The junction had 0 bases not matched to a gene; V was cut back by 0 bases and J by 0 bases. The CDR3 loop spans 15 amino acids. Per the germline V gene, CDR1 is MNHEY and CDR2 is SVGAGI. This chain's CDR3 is CASSYSTGVNTEAFF. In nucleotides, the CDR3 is TGTGCCAGCAGTTACTCGACAGGGGTGAACACTGAAGCTTTCTTT.

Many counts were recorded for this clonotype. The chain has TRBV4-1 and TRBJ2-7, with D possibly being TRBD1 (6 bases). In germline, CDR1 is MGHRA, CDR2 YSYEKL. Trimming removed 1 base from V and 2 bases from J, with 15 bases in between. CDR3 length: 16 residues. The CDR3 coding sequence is TGCGCCAGCAGCCAAGCAGCCGGGACAAGAACCTACGAGCAGTACTTC. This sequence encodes CASSQAAGTRTYEQYF.

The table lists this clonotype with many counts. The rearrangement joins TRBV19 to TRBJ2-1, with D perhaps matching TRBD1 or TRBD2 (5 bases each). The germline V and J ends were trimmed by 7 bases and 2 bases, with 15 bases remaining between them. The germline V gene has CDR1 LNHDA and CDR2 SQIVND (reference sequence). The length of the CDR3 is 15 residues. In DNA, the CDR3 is TGTGCCAGTAACCCAGGGAGCCACCCCTACAATGAGCAGTTCTTC. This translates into CASNPGSHPYNEQFF.

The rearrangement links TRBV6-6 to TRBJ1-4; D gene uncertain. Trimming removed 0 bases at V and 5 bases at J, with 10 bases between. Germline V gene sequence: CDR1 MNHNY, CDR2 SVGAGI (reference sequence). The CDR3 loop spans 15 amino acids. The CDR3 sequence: CASSYSMGKNEKLFF. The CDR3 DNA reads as TGTGCCAGCAGTTACTCGATGGGGAAAAATGAAAAACTGTTTTTT.